One sample yielded the 14 T cell receptor beta chains listed below, sequenced in a study of regulatory T cells in long-lasting Graves disease. iRepertoire HTBI primers and Arm-PCR of CDR3 regions built TCR beta libraries. In TCRdb, the multiplex PCR reads were re-called with MiXCR into one record per CDR3 protein. The sample contains about 470,000 distinct CDR3 sequences, around 21% of which appear only once. Time point here: persistent/refractory GD, antithyroid drugs over 5 years with positive TRAb. PBMCs were the source of the RNA used for TCR sequencing. The source material was peripheral blood mononuclear cells (PBMCs), sampled when the disease was refractory, from a patient treated with antithyroid drugs. All receptors come from a female donor with Graves disease.

This clonotype was detected many times. V gene TRBV7-9 combines with J gene TRBJ2-7; tentatively, D is TRBD2 (6 bases). CDR3 size: 14 residues. V was pared by 5 bases and J by 4 bases, with 15 bases between. Germline assignment: CDR1 SEHNR and CDR2 FQNEAQ (reference sequence). This chain's CDR3 is CASSPRDRGYEQYF. CDR3 coding DNA: TGTGCCAGCAGCCCGCGGGACCGAGGATACGAGCAGTACTTC.

This clonotype was picked up many times. V is TRBV6-1 and J is TRBJ1-2; D remains unclear. Germline loops: CDR1 MNHNS, CDR2 SASEGT. CDR3 length equals 15 residues. Trimming pared 8 bases from V and 4 bases from J, leaving 20 bases between. The CDR3 nucleotides are TGTGCCAGCGGCGACGTTTGGCCGGGGAGCTATGGCTACACCTTC. Translated: CASGDVWPGSYGYTF.

The V and J genes are TRBV7-9 and TRBJ2-7; no firm D call. V was pared by 5 bases and J by 3 bases, with 23 bases between. CDR1 SEHNR and CDR2 FQNEAQ come from the germline V gene (reference sequence). There are 17 residues in the CDR3. The CDR3: CASSVVSGPRFIYEQYF. CDR3 bases: TGTGCCAGCAGCGTCGTAAGTGGACCCCGTTTTATCTACGAGCAGTACTTC.

This clonotype was seen repeatedly, ten times or more. The rearrangement links TRBV7-9 to TRBJ2-7; the D call may be TRBD1 or TRBD2 (5 bases each). Looked up from germline, CDR1 is SEHNR and CDR2 is FQNEAQ (reference sequence). The CDR3 spans 12 residues. V was pared by 5 bases and J by 3 bases, with 8 bases between. CDR3 region: CASSGDRYEQYF. The CDR3 DNA reads TGTGCCAGCAGCGGGGACCGCTACGAGCAGTACTTC.

The chain carries TRBV5-1 and TRBJ2-2; 8 bases are shared with TRBD1. The CDR3 sequence is 13 residues long. Germline trimming cut 4 bases from V and 6 bases from J; bases unmatched to any gene: 2. Germline lookup yields CDR1 SGHRS and CDR2 YFSETQ. CDR3 sequence: CASSTDRAGELFF. The CDR3 nucleotides are TGCGCCAGCAGCACGGACAGGGCCGGGGAGCTGTTTTTT.

This clonotype came up many times. The chain couples TRBV12-3 or TRBV12-4 to TRBJ1-2, with 7 bases fitting TRBD1. This CDR3 comprises 12 residues. The V and J ends lost 6 bases and 8 bases, in that order; junction bases with no gene match: 6. CDR3 residues: CASSRGTVGYTF. The CDR3, as DNA: TGTGCCAGCAGCAGAGGGACAGTCGGCTACACCTTC.

The V gene is TRBV6-4, the J gene TRBJ2-2, with a tentative D call TRBD1 (6 bases). V was cut by 9 bases and J by 3 bases, with 20 bases left in between. The CDR3 is 16 amino acids. CDR1 and CDR2 from the germline V gene are MRHNA and SNTAGT. The CDR3 is CASMRVRGTDTGELFF. The DNA for the CDR3 is TGTGCCAGTATGCGTGTGAGGGGGACGGACACCGGGGAGCTGTTTTTT.

J is TRBJ2-3 and V is TRBV28; D perhaps matches TRBD2 (6 bases). This CDR3 is built from 15 residues. Germline values: CDR1 MDHEN, CDR2 SYDVKM. Trimming pared 3 bases from V and 2 bases from J, leaving 12 bases between. The CDR3 loop is CASSFPPSVTDTQYF. CDR3 nucleotide sequence: TGTGCCAGCAGTTTCCCCCCTAGCGTCACAGATACGCAGTATTTT.

As for this clonotype: With a much larger clone just one base away, this may be a read error. The rearrangement links TRBV6-1 to TRBJ2-7; D perhaps matches TRBD1 (5 bases). The J call may be in error: the DNA end matches TRBJ1-2 better. CDR1 is MNHNS, CDR2 SASEGT, per germline. The CDR3 length is 18 residues. The CDR3 sequence is CASSPTLRVVGGTYVYTF. As DNA, the CDR3 is TGTGCCAGCAGTCCGACGTTACGGGTGGTCGGGGGGACCTATGTCTACACCTTC.

This chain joins TRBV7-9 and TRBJ1-5; weak D call: TRBD1 (5 bases). Germline CDR1 reads SEHNR; CDR2 reads FQNEAQ (reference sequence). CDR3 length equals 13 residues. The V end was cut by 5 bases, the J end by 7 bases, with 12 bases between. The CDR3 DNA follows: TGTGCCAGCAGCCAACAGGACCGACAGCCCCAGCATTTT. This translates into CASSQQDRQPQHF.

This chain connects TRBV18 to TRBJ1-4; D call uncertain. The V gene lost 3 bases and the J gene lost 8 bases, with 16 bases spanning the gap. Germline CDR1 reads KGHSH; CDR2 reads LQKENI. The CDR3 has 15 amino acids. The CDR3 coding sequence is TGTGCCAGCTCACCCGGCCGGAGTAGTGCCGAAAAACTGTTTTTT. This encodes CASSPGRSSAEKLFF.

This clonotype was picked up many times. The chain links TRBV2 to TRBJ1-4, with 7 bases lining up with TRBD1. In germline, CDR1 is SNHLY, CDR2 FYNNEI. The junction had 8 bases not matched to a gene; V was cut back by 5 bases and J by 8 bases. This CDR3 contains 14 residues. CDR3 nucleotide sequence: TGTGCCAGCAGTCAGACAGGGCTACAAGAAAAACTGTTTTTT. Encoded protein: CASSQTGLQEKLFF.

This clonotype has ten or more counts. The rearrangement joins TRBV28 to TRBJ2-2; 12 nucleotides align to TRBD2. Germline-derived CDR1 and CDR2 are MDHEN and SYDVKM. V was pared by 6 bases and J by 5 bases, with 16 bases of the junction left unmatched. CDR3 length: 19 amino acids. CDR3 residues: CASSSTILAGGLWTGELFF. In DNA, the CDR3 is TGTGCCAGCAGCTCCACGATACTAGCGGGAGGCCTATGGACCGGGGAGCTGTTTTTT.

This clonotype was picked up many times. For the CDR3, the DNA is TGTGCCAGCAGCACGCGACAGTGGCGATACTCCTACAATGAGCAGTTCTTC. This gives the protein CASSTRQWRYSYNEQFF. The V and J genes are TRBV11-2 and TRBJ2-1; D perhaps matches TRBD1 (5 bases). CDR1 and CDR2 (germline): SGHAT, FQNNGV. The V end lost 5 bases, the J end lost 0 bases, and 17 bases lay between the germline ends. The CDR3 length is 17 residues.